These 6 T cell receptor beta chains were all obtained from the same sample, sequenced in a study of T cell repertoires in cytomegalovirus infection. TCRdb called the reads again in MiXCR, with one record for every CDR3 protein. The table has 250,000 to 300,000 distinct CDR3 sequences, over 15% seen once. Source material: CD8+ T cells from PBMCs. These receptors all stem from a human donor in good health (CMV status not recorded). Some clones in this sample may be carry-over from other donors' samples.

V and J are TRBV28 and TRBJ2-7, with TRBD1 as a possible D gene (7 bases). Trimming shortened V by 4 bases and J by 7 bases, and 14 bases separated the two germline ends. Germline V gene data show CDR1 as MDHEN and CDR2 as SYDVKM. The CDR3 totals 13 residues. CDR3 amino acids: CASSSEGAREQYF. The CDR3 region has the DNA TGTGCCAGCAGTTCGGAGGGGGCGCGGGAGCAGTACTTC.

This clonotype has a handful of counts. The chain links TRBV6-5 to TRBJ2-7; D may be TRBD1 (6 bases). Trimming shortened V by 2 bases and J by 5 bases, and 16 bases separated the two germline ends. Germline CDR1 MNHEY, CDR2 SVGAGI. The CDR3 is 15 amino acids. The CDR3 sequence: CASSYAPGGVNEQYF. The CDR3 DNA sequence: TGTGCCAGCAGTTACGCGCCTGGGGGCGTCAACGAGCAGTACTTC.

This clonotype was counted ten times or more. The chain links TRBV7-2 to TRBJ2-3; 7 bases are shared with TRBD2. The trim removed 8 bases at V and 4 bases at J, leaving 6 bases unmatched. Per germline, CDR1 SGHTA and CDR2 FQGNSA. This CDR3 spans 13 amino acids. CDR3 sequence: CASGLGGADTQYF. The CDR3 nucleotides are TGTGCCAGCGGACTGGGGGGGGCAGATACGCAGTATTTT.

This clonotype was counted ten times or more. V and J are TRBV7-9 and TRBJ2-7; D is uncertain. Trimming cost V 1 base and J 4 bases, with 17 bases left between them. The CDR3 is 16 amino acids. CDR1 and CDR2 (germline): SEHNR, FQNEAQ (reference sequence). The CDR3 sequence is CASSLVGGRRNYEQYF. DNA for the CDR3: TGTGCCAGCAGCTTAGTCGGCGGACGACGTAATTACGAGCAGTACTTC.

The table lists this clonotype with a few counts. V usage is TRBV28 and J usage is TRBJ2-1, with D possibly being TRBD2 (7 bases). The CDR3 consists of 14 residues. The germline V gene has CDR1 MDHEN and CDR2 SYDVKM. V was shortened by 8 bases and J by 7 bases, with 18 bases between the two germline ends. The CDR3 nucleotides read TGTGCCAGCGACCTAACAGGGACTACAAATGAGCAGTTCTTC. It translates to CASDLTGTTNEQFF.

This clonotype was detected many times. The chain combines TRBV7-2 with TRBJ2-1; a weak D match, TRBD2 (6 bases). CDR3 size: 14 residues. Germline V gene data show CDR1 as SGHTA and CDR2 as FQGNSA. Deletions cut 5 bases from V and 0 bases from J, with 8 bases between. The CDR3 bases are TGTGCCAGCAGCACGACTAGCTCCTACAATGAGCAGTTCTTC. It is translated as CASSTTSSYNEQFF. The full variable domain, rest sourced from reference TRBV7-2 and TRBJ2-1, is GAGVSQSPSNKVTEKGKDVELRCDPISGHTALYWYRQSLGQGLEFLIYFQGNSAPDKSGLPSDRFSAERTGGSVSTLTIQRTQQEDSAVYLCASSTTSSYNEQFFGPGTRLTVL.